The clone carrying this TCR beta chain came up once. Original methodology: Reference gene primer amplification yielded estimated nucleated cell counts. TCRdb keeps only in-frame clones here, not all; method: immunoSEQ multiplex PCR. The DNA was the basis for D and trimming; V, J and clone size are from that table. The profile shows about 220,000 clones, 80% to 90% of them singletons. Study members were between roughly 18 and 100 years old and lived in 20 to 25 US regions. Participants were placed into cohorts based on the clinical history they reported. These data originate in a study of blood T cell repertoires in COVID-19. Study in general: The origin of the acute and convalescent COVID-19 samples was the United States, Italy and Spain.

V was shortened by 8 bases and J by 3 bases, with 11 bases between the two germline ends. The CDR3 contains 12 residues. From germline, CDR1 is LNHNV and CDR2 YYDKDF (reference sequence). Sequencing was performed on PBMCs or T cells enriched from blood (not recorded which). This rearrangement joins TRBV15 to TRBJ2-7, with unresolved D. This sequence was found in a woman in her forties or fifties with acute COVID-19. The CDR3 sequence: CATGYYHYEQYF. The DNA of the CDR3 is TGTGCCACCGGTTACTATCACTACGAGCAGTACTTC. Full variable domain (rest looked up from reference TRBV15 and TRBJ2-7): DAMVIQNPRYQVTQFGKPVTLSCSQTLNHNVMYWYQQKSSQAPKLLFHYYDKDFNNEADTPDNFQSRRPNTSFCFLDIRSPGLGDTAMYLCATGYYHYEQYFGPGTRLTVT.